These 11 T cell receptor beta chains share one sample of origin, sequenced in a study of blood T cell repertoires in COVID-19. Some clones are missing from TCRdb's copy, which holds only in-frame ones; the method was immunoSEQ multiplex PCR. The profile covers some 74,000 clones, with roughly 76% appearing a single time and 16% taken by the ten largest. The material sequenced was peripheral blood. These receptors all come from a man between 65 and 85 years old with active or convalescent COVID-19.

This clone was detected only once. The CDR3 spells CASSLAPGTGLYNEQFF. The CDR3 DNA is TGTGCCAGCAGCTTAGCGCCCGGGACAGGGTTGTACAATGAGCAGTTCTTC. The V call is TRBV7-6, the J call TRBJ2-1; 9 bases align to TRBD1. The CDR3 extends over 17 amino acids. Per germline, CDR1 SGHVS and CDR2 FNYEAQ. V lost 0 bases to trimming and J lost 4 bases; unmatched junction nucleotides: 7.

This clone was observed once. This chain joins TRBV6-6 and TRBJ2-3; tentatively, D is TRBD2 (6 bases). The CDR3 covers 13 residues. Germline-derived CDR1 and CDR2 are MNHNY and SVGAGI (reference sequence). The ends were cut back, 6 bases at V and 10 bases at J, with 17 bases in the middle. As DNA, the CDR3 is TGTGCCAGCAGCCGGGACTCTGCATTGTCGCAGTATTTT. Translating it yields CASSRDSALSQYF.

The J gene is TRBJ1-5, the V gene TRBV19; D may be TRBD1 (5 bases). The CDR3 runs to 14 residues. V lost 4 bases, J lost 3 bases, and 10 bases lay in between. The germline V gene has CDR1 LNHDA and CDR2 SQIVND (reference sequence). CDR3 sequence reads: CASSTPRVNQPQHF. CDR3 nucleotides: TGTGCCAGTAGTACCCCCAGGGTCAATCAGCCCCAGCATTTT.

This clone has more than one count but fewer than ten. The chain combines TRBV30 with TRBJ1-1; possibly TRBD1 for D (6 bases). In germline, CDR1 is GTSNPN, CDR2 SVGIG (reference sequence). This CDR3 has 13 amino acids. The V end was cut by 4 bases, the J end by 8 bases, with 17 bases between. CDR3 sequence (DNA): TGTGCCTGGATTCGAAAAGGGGGAGGGGAAGCTTTCTTT. Translated, it gives CAWIRKGGGEAFF.

The J gene is TRBJ2-1, the V gene TRBV2; tentatively, D is TRBD2 (5 bases). Trimming took off 8 bases at V and 9 bases at J, with 17 bases between the two ends. Germline V gene data show CDR1 as SNHLY and CDR2 as FYNNEI. The CDR3 is made up of 13 amino acids. CDR3: CASRKVGESEQFF. DNA for the CDR3: TGTGCCAGCCGGAAAGTCGGGGAGTCTGAGCAGTTCTTC.

The DNA of the CDR3 is TGTGCCAGCAGCTTTCCCGGGACAGGGGCTGAGACCCAGTACTTC. Residues: CASSFPGTGAETQYF. The rearrangement links TRBV5-8 to TRBJ2-5; 10 nucleotides match TRBD1. Trimming cost V 2 bases and J 5 bases; bases outside gene matches: 6. Looked up from germline, CDR1 is SGHTS and CDR2 is YDEGEE. The CDR3 extends over 15 amino acids.

The chain couples TRBV2 to TRBJ1-5, with D perhaps TRBD1 (6 bases). Trimming left V 8 bases short and J 2 bases short, with 16 bases between. Germline-derived CDR1 and CDR2 are SNHLY and FYNNEI. The CDR3 covers 15 residues. The CDR3 protein is CASGGRGRGNQPQHF. The CDR3 region has the DNA TGTGCCAGCGGGGGCAGGGGACGAGGCAATCAGCCCCAGCATTTT. The full variable domain, with the rest looked up from reference TRBV2 and TRBJ1-5, is EPEVTQTPSHQVTQMGQEVILRCVPISNHLYFYWYRQILGQKVEFLVSFYNNEISEKSEIFDDQFSVERPDGSNFTLKIRSTKLEDSAMYFCASGGRGRGNQPQHFGDGTRLSIL.

The chain links TRBV5-6 to TRBJ2-7; 10 bases are shared with TRBD1. Germline trimming cut 5 bases from V and 3 bases from J; bases unmatched to any gene: 8. The CDR3 loop spans 15 amino acids. CDR1 and CDR2 (germline): SGHDT, YYEEEE. CDR3 in DNA: TGTGCCAGCAGGTCCGGGACAGGGGAGGGCTACGAGCAGTACTTC. Amino acids: CASRSGTGEGYEQYF.

V is TRBV18 and J is TRBJ1-1; D not resolved. Between the trimmed V and J ends, which lost 3 bases and 10 bases, there was a span of 12 bases. The CDR3 has 12 residues. CDR1 and CDR2 from the germline V gene are KGHSH and LQKENI. The CDR3 coding sequence is TGTGCCAGCTCACCGGAATTGCGGGGAGCTTTCTTT. This sequence encodes CASSPELRGAFF.

This chain joins TRBV5-1 and TRBJ2-1, with 7 bases lining up with TRBD2. The length of the CDR3 is 15 residues. CDR1 and CDR2 (germline): SGHRS, YFSETQ. The junction had 6 bases not matched to a gene; V was cut back by 3 bases and J by 3 bases. The CDR3: CASSSSGENYNEQFF. CDR3 in DNA: TGCGCCAGCAGCTCTAGCGGTGAGAACTACAATGAGCAGTTCTTC. The variable domain in full, completed from reference TRBV5-1 and TRBJ2-1, reads KAGVTQTPRYLIKTRGQQVTLSCSPISGHRSVSWYQQTPGQGLQFLFEYFSETQRNKGNFPGRFSGRQFSNSRSEMNVSTLELGDSALYLCASSSSGENYNEQFFGPGTRLTVL.

The V gene is TRBV5-4, the J gene TRBJ1-4, with 7 positions matching TRBD1. The CDR3 is 14 residues long. Trimming removed 4 bases from V and 5 bases from J; junction bases left unmatched: 5. Germline loops: CDR1 SGHNT, CDR2 YYREEE (reference sequence). The CDR3 nucleotides read TGTGCCAGCAGCATGGGACAGAGAAATGAAAAACTGTTTTTT. Its translation: CASSMGQRNEKLFF.